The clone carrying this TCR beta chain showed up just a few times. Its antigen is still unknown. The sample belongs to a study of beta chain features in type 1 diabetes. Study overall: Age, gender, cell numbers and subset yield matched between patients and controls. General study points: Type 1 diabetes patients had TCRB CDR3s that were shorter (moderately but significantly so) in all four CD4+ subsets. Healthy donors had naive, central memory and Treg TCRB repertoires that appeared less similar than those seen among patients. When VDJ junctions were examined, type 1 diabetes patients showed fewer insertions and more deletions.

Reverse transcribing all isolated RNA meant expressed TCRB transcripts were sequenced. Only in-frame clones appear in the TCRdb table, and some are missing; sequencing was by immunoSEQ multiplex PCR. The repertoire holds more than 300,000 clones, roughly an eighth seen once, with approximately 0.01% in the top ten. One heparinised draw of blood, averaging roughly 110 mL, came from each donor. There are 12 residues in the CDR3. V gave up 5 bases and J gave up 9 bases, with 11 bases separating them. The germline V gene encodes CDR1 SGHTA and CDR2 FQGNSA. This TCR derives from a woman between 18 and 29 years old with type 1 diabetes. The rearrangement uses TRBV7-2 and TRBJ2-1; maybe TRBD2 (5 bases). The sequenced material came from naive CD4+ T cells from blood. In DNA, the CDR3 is TGTGCCAGCAGCAAACCACGGGGTGAGCAGTTCTTC. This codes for CASSKPRGEQFF.